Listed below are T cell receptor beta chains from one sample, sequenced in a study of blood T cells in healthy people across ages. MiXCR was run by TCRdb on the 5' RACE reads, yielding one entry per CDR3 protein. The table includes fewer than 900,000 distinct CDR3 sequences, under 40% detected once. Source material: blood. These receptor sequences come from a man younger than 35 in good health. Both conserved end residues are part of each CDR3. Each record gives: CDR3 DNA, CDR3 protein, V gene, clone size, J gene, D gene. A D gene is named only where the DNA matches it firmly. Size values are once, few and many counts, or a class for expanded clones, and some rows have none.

CDR3nt: TGTGCCAGCACCTCCGGGACAGGGGGGATTACTGGCTACACCTTC
CDR3aa: CASTSGTGGITGYTF
v_gene: TRBV27
abundance: few
j_gene: TRBJ1-2
d_gene: TRBD1

CDR3nt: TGTGCCAGCACCAAAGTGACACCGAACACTGAAGCTTTCTTT
CDR3aa: CASTKVTPNTEAFF
v_gene: TRBV12-3/TRBV12-4
abundance: NA
j_gene: TRBJ1-1
d_gene: NA

CDR3nt: TGTGCCAGCAGTGGGTCCCGTTCCTACAATGAGCAGTTCTTC
CDR3aa: CASSGSRSYNEQFF
v_gene: TRBV6-1
abundance: few
j_gene: TRBJ2-1
d_gene: NA

CDR3nt: TGCGCCAGTGGAGATTTGGGGCTGGGGCAGTACTTC
CDR3aa: CASGDLGLGQYF
v_gene: TRBV4-3
abundance: NA
j_gene: TRBJ2-7
d_gene: NA

CDR3nt: TGCAGTGCTAGGTTTGGGGGCCCGAAGTCACCCCCCCACTTT
CDR3aa: CSARFGGPKSPPHF
v_gene: TRBV20-1
abundance: NA
j_gene: TRBJ1-6
d_gene: NA

CDR3nt: TGTGCCAGCAGTGAATCGAGGGGTACTCCCCAGCCCCAGCATTTT
CDR3aa: CASSESRGTPQPQHF
v_gene: TRBV25-1
abundance: few
j_gene: TRBJ1-5
d_gene: NA

CDR3nt: TGTGCCAGTCTAAGGGACAATGAGCAGTTCTTC
CDR3aa: CASLRDNEQFF
v_gene: TRBV12-3/TRBV12-4
abundance: NA
j_gene: TRBJ2-1
d_gene: NA

CDR3nt: TGCAGTGCTTCTCGACAGGGGAGGGGACAGAACACTGAAGCTTTCTTT
CDR3aa: CSASRQGRGQNTEAFF
v_gene: TRBV20-1
abundance: NA
j_gene: TRBJ1-1
d_gene: TRBD1

CDR3nt: TGTGCCAGCAGTTATAATCGCCATAACAATGGACGGGGACAAGAGACCCAGTACTTC
CDR3aa: CASSYNRHNNGRGQETQYF
v_gene: TRBV6-2/TRBV6-3
abundance: few
j_gene: TRBJ2-5
d_gene: NA

CDR3nt: TGTGCCAGCTCACCTTCGGACAGAAATTCACCCCTCCACTTT
CDR3aa: CASSPSDRNSPLHF
v_gene: TRBV18
abundance: NA
j_gene: TRBJ1-6
d_gene: NA

CDR3nt: TGTGCCAGCAGTGGAGTAAGCGGGGACTTCGTGCAGTACTTC
CDR3aa: CASSGVSGDFVQYF
v_gene: TRBV2
abundance: few
j_gene: TRBJ2-7
d_gene: TRBD2

CDR3nt: TGTGCCAGCAGTGCCGGGACAGAACCGTATCAGCCCCAGCATTTT
CDR3aa: CASSAGTEPYQPQHF
v_gene: TRBV12-3/TRBV12-4
abundance: few
j_gene: TRBJ1-5
d_gene: TRBD1

CDR3nt: TGTGCCAGCAGCCAGGGACTTCTTGCGGAGTATTTT
CDR3aa: CASSQGLLAEYF
v_gene: TRBV6-2/TRBV6-3
abundance: few
j_gene: TRBJ2-3
d_gene: NA

CDR3nt: TGTGCCACCAGTGATTTAGACAGCAACGAGCAGTACTTC
CDR3aa: CATSDLDSNEQYF
v_gene: TRBV24-1
abundance: few
j_gene: TRBJ2-7
d_gene: NA

CDR3nt: TGCAGTGCTAGAGATGGGAGGTGGGAGACCACCGGGGAGCTGTTTTTT
CDR3aa: CSARDGRWETTGELFF
v_gene: TRBV20-1
abundance: NA
j_gene: TRBJ2-2
d_gene: NA

CDR3nt: TGCGCCAGCAGCTTGGATGGGGGTTCTGGAGATACGCAGTATTTT
CDR3aa: CASSLDGGSGDTQYF
v_gene: TRBV5-1
abundance: NA
j_gene: TRBJ2-3
d_gene: NA

CDR3nt: TGCAGTGCTAGAGATTTACGAGGAGTAAGCTCCTACGAGCAGTACTTC
CDR3aa: CSARDLRGVSSYEQYF
v_gene: TRBV20-1
abundance: NA
j_gene: TRBJ2-7
d_gene: NA

CDR3nt: TGTGCCAGCAGCGACCGTGACCACGAAAGGGAGCCCCAGCATTTT
CDR3aa: CASSDRDHEREPQHF
v_gene: TRBV9
abundance: few
j_gene: TRBJ1-5
d_gene: NA

CDR3nt: TGTGCCAGCAGCGGACAAGATAAAGATTCACCCCTCCACTTT
CDR3aa: CASSGQDKDSPLHF
v_gene: TRBV9
abundance: NA
j_gene: TRBJ1-6
d_gene: NA

CDR3nt: TGTGCCAGCAGTTCATGGGCCAGGGGGCGTAATTCACCCCTCCACTTT
CDR3aa: CASSSWARGRNSPLHF
v_gene: TRBV27
abundance: NA
j_gene: TRBJ1-6
d_gene: TRBD1

CDR3nt: TGCAGTGCTAGAGCCCCCTCCACCGGGACAAACTATGGCTACACCTTC
CDR3aa: CSARAPSTGTNYGYTF
v_gene: TRBV20-1
abundance: NA
j_gene: TRBJ1-2
d_gene: NA

CDR3nt: TGCGCCAGCAGCCAAGATACGGGGGGCATCTCCTACAATGAGCAGTTCTTC
CDR3aa: CASSQDTGGISYNEQFF
v_gene: TRBV4-3
abundance: NA
j_gene: TRBJ2-1
d_gene: NA

CDR3nt: TGTGCCATCAGCCCAATCCGGGGGGGACTCCAAGAGACCCAGTACTTC
CDR3aa: CAISPIRGGLQETQYF
v_gene: TRBV10-3
abundance: many
j_gene: TRBJ2-5
d_gene: TRBD2

CDR3nt: TGTGCCTCCCAGGGGCAGCCGAACACTGAAGCTTTCTTT
CDR3aa: CASQGQPNTEAFF
v_gene: TRBV6-4
abundance: NA
j_gene: TRBJ1-1
d_gene: NA

CDR3nt: TGTGCCACCAGATCCGGGACGGGAACTAATGAAAAACTGTTTTTT
CDR3aa: CATRSGTGTNEKLFF
v_gene: TRBV15
abundance: NA
j_gene: TRBJ1-4
d_gene: NA

CDR3nt: TGCGCCAGCAGCTTGGCCAGGACAGACACCTTC
CDR3aa: CASSLARTDTF
v_gene: TRBV5-1
abundance: NA
j_gene: TRBJ1-2
d_gene: NA

CDR3nt: TGTGCCAGCAGCCGTCTGCTGCGGGACAAGGACATTCAGTACTTC
CDR3aa: CASSRLLRDKDIQYF
v_gene: TRBV7-8
abundance: few
j_gene: TRBJ2-4
d_gene: NA

CDR3nt: TGTGCCACCATATATGCCCGAATTGGACGGGAGCCGGCCCCTGAGCCAGATACGCAGTATTTT
CDR3aa: CATIYARIGREPAPEPDTQYF
v_gene: TRBV12-3/TRBV12-4
abundance: NA
j_gene: TRBJ2-3
d_gene: NA

CDR3nt: TGCGCCAGCAGACCTCTACAGGGAGGGTATGCTGAGCAGTTCTTC
CDR3aa: CASRPLQGGYAEQFF
v_gene: TRBV5-1
abundance: NA
j_gene: TRBJ2-1
d_gene: NA

CDR3nt: TGTGCCAGCAGTTCCCCAGGGAAGTATGGCTACACCTTC
CDR3aa: CASSSPGKYGYTF
v_gene: TRBV27
abundance: NA
j_gene: TRBJ1-2
d_gene: NA

CDR3nt: TGTGCCAGCCAAGGGAACACCGGGGAGCTGTTTTTT
CDR3aa: CASQGNTGELFF
v_gene: TRBV4-2
abundance: few
j_gene: TRBJ2-2
d_gene: NA

CDR3nt: TGTGCCAGCAGCATAGGACGAATAGAGCAGTTCTTC
CDR3aa: CASSIGRIEQFF
v_gene: TRBV5-6
abundance: few
j_gene: TRBJ2-1
d_gene: NA

CDR3nt: TGCAGTGCGAAAAAGACAGGAAATTTAGGGGATACGCAGTATTTT
CDR3aa: CSAKKTGNLGDTQYF
v_gene: TRBV20-1
abundance: few
j_gene: TRBJ2-3
d_gene: NA

CDR3nt: TGCGCCAGCAGCTCGGACGGAAGGACTGGAAACACCATATATTTT
CDR3aa: CASSSDGRTGNTIYF
v_gene: TRBV5-1
abundance: NA
j_gene: TRBJ1-3
d_gene: NA

CDR3nt: TGTGCCAGCAGGGTAGAGGCGATGAACACTGAAGCTTTCTTT
CDR3aa: CASRVEAMNTEAFF
v_gene: TRBV6-1
abundance: NA
j_gene: TRBJ1-1
d_gene: NA

CDR3nt: TGTGCCAGCAGCAAGAGTACCCGTCCCTACGAGCAGTACTTC
CDR3aa: CASSKSTRPYEQYF
v_gene: TRBV25-1
abundance: NA
j_gene: TRBJ2-7
d_gene: NA

CDR3nt: TGCAGTGCTCTCCGGGACACCACCTACGAGCAGTACTTC
CDR3aa: CSALRDTTYEQYF
v_gene: TRBV20-1
abundance: NA
j_gene: TRBJ2-7
d_gene: NA